Below, 27 T cell receptor beta chains from the same sample are listed, as sequenced in a study of blood T cell repertoires in COVID-19. The assay was immunoSEQ multiplex PCR, and TCRdb's table has in-frame clones only and misses some. The top ten hold about 0.85% of the sample, which has about 110,000 clones, 70% to 75% seen once. The sample was peripheral blood. The receptor source for this set is a human donor with acute or convalescent COVID-19. The donor label of this sample is uncertain.

The count of this clone is one. The rearrangement joins TRBV6-5 to TRBJ2-1; 8 bases align to TRBD2. Germline V gene lookup returns CDR1 MNHEY and CDR2 SVGAGI. V shed 4 bases and J 10 bases; nucleotides not matched to a gene: 12. This CDR3 contains 15 residues. Written as DNA, the CDR3 is TGTGCCAGCAGTTCCCTCGGGGGGGGTCCGGGAGAGCAGTTCTTC. It encodes CASSSLGGGPGEQFF.

The CDR3 protein is CASSLGYANQPQHF. The CDR3 nucleotides are TGTGCCAGCAGCTTGGGCTACGCCAATCAGCCCCAGCATTTT. V and J are TRBV5-6 and TRBJ1-5; no definite D call. Trimming shortened V by 0 bases and J by 3 bases, and 7 bases separated the two germline ends. The CDR3 loop spans 14 amino acids. From germline, CDR1 is SGHDT and CDR2 YYEEEE.

The chain joins TRBV18 to TRBJ2-1; 7 bases are a match to TRBD2. The J segment lost 4 bases and the V segment lost 0 bases, leaving 6 bases of the junction unmatched. Germline CDR1 KGHSH, CDR2 LQKENI. This CDR3 is built from 16 residues. The CDR3 DNA follows: TGTGCCAGCTCACCACCCTCCTCGCGGGGGTACAATGAGCAGTTCTTC. Residues: CASSPPSSRGYNEQFF.

The gene calls are TRBV28 and TRBJ2-5; 13 bases are a match to TRBD2. Germline-derived CDR1 and CDR2 are MDHEN and SYDVKM. V lost 7 bases, J lost 5 bases, and 10 bases stayed unmatched. The CDR3 has 16 amino acids. The CDR3 spells CASTSTSGGAGETQYF. For the CDR3, the DNA is TGTGCCAGCACCTCCACTAGCGGGGGGGCCGGGGAGACCCAGTACTTC.

The chain employs TRBV4-2 and TRBJ1-3, with TRBD1 matching over 7 bases. V shed 3 bases and J 8 bases; nucleotides not matched to a gene: 13. Germline V gives CDR1 LGHNA, CDR2 YNFKEQ. This CDR3 comprises 16 residues. CDR3 in amino acids: CASSQEMTGNGYTIYF. For the CDR3, the DNA is TGTGCCAGCAGCCAGGAAATGACAGGGAATGGTTACACCATATATTTT.

The chain has TRBV5-8 and TRBJ2-5, with D possibly being TRBD2 (6 bases). V lost 0 bases, J lost 5 bases, and 11 bases lay in between. The CDR3 totals 14 residues. CDR1 is SGHTS, CDR2 YDEGEE, per germline. The CDR3 here is CASSLDTGLETQYF. The CDR3 DNA reads as TGTGCCAGCAGCTTGGATACGGGACTGGAGACCCAGTACTTC.

The chain recombines TRBV9 with TRBJ2-1; 8 nucleotides line up with TRBD2. The V gene end was trimmed by 0 bases and the J gene end by 0 bases; junction bases not matched to a gene: 17. In germline, CDR1 is SGDLS, CDR2 YYNGEE. The CDR3 spans 21 residues. CDR3 protein: CASSVDTGGAFEYFSYNEQFF. CDR3 nucleotide sequence: TGTGCCAGCAGCGTAGATACCGGGGGGGCCTTTGAGTATTTCTCCTACAATGAGCAGTTCTTC.

The V and J genes are TRBV9 and TRBJ2-7, with 12 nucleotides matching TRBD2. CDR3 size: 15 residues. V was pared by 0 bases and J by 4 bases, with 2 bases of the junction left unmatched. Germline CDR1 and CDR2: SGDLS and YYNGEE. The CDR3: CASSVGLAGVYEQYV. The CDR3 nucleotides read TGTGCCAGCAGCGTAGGACTAGCGGGGGTTTACGAGCAGTACGTC.

This clone has more than one count but fewer than ten. The V call is TRBV14, the J call TRBJ1-2, with D tentatively TRBD1 (6 bases). CDR3 length: 13 amino acids. V lost 2 bases and J 4 bases, leaving 8 bases between the germline ends. Germline-derived CDR1 and CDR2 are SGHDN and FVKESK. The CDR3 bases are TGTGCCAGCAGCCAATCCAGGGGCTATGGCTACACCTTC. As protein: CASSQSRGYGYTF.

The count of this clone is one. The genes are TRBV7-3 and TRBJ1-1; 10 nucleotides agree with TRBD1. In germline, CDR1 is SGHTA, CDR2 FQGTGA. The V and J ends lost 0 bases and 4 bases, in that order; junction bases with no gene match: 5. The CDR3 consists of 16 residues. CDR3 sequence (DNA): TGTGCCAGCAGCTTAACCGGGACAGGGGTTGGCACTGAAGCTTTCTTT. Protein sequence: CASSLTGTGVGTEAFF.

CDR3 DNA: TGTGCCAGCTCACAGGCAGGGCAAGGCTACGAGCAGTACTTC. The encoded protein is CASSQAGQGYEQYF. This chain joins TRBV18 and TRBJ2-7; TRBD1 might be the D (5 bases). Germline V CDR1 and CDR2: KGHSH, LQKENI. V shed 4 bases and J shed 3 bases, with 13 bases lying between them. This CDR3 comprises 14 residues.

The V gene is TRBV6-5, the J gene TRBJ1-1, with D maybe TRBD1 (5 bases). Trimming pared 4 bases from V and 2 bases from J, leaving 14 bases between. Germline V gene sequence: CDR1 MNHEY, CDR2 SVGAGI. This CDR3 contains 15 residues. This CDR3 is CASSFMTEFNTEAFF. DNA for the CDR3: TGTGCCAGCAGTTTCATGACAGAATTTAACACTGAAGCTTTCTTT.

This sequence joins TRBV11-2 and TRBJ1-1, with a tentative D call TRBD1 (5 bases). From germline, CDR1 is SGHAT and CDR2 FQNNGV. This CDR3 contains 14 residues. Trimming took off 1 base at V and 4 bases at J, with 10 bases between the two ends. CDR3 nucleotides: TGTGCCAGCAGCTTAGTCGGGGGAGGCACTGAAGCTTTCTTT. Its translation: CASSLVGGGTEAFF.

This rearrangement joins TRBV18 to TRBJ1-4; 7 bases map to TRBD1. V trimming: 3 bases; J trimming: 5 bases; junction bases outside the gene matches: 6. Germline V gene data show CDR1 as KGHSH and CDR2 as LQKENI. The CDR3 extends over 15 amino acids. The DNA of the CDR3 is TGTGCCAGCTCACCTCTACAGGGGCTCAATGAAAAACTGTTTTTT. It specifies CASSPLQGLNEKLFF.

The chain is built from TRBV7-8 and TRBJ2-2; 7 bases agree with TRBD1. V gave up 5 bases and J gave up 3 bases; unmatched junction bases: 9. The CDR3 sequence is 16 residues long. Germline V lookup: CDR1 SGHVS, CDR2 FQNEAQ. The CDR3 DNA is TGTGCCAGCAGCCCAGGGACAGCCCTTTACACCGGGGAGCTGTTTTTT. Translation gives CASSPGTALYTGELFF.

The sample holds one count of this clone. The CDR3 bases are TGTGCCAGCAGTTTAGGCGGGAACTATGGCTACACCTTC. It is translated as CASSLGGNYGYTF. The rearrangement joins TRBV28 to TRBJ1-2; D is ambiguous. The V and J ends lost 2 bases and 2 bases respectively, with 6 bases between them. CDR3 length equals 13 residues. Germline CDR1 MDHEN, CDR2 SYDVKM.

This clone was found many times. One end of the junction varies from germline; a read error may be responsible. This chain connects TRBV7-9 to TRBJ2-1; 10 bases agree with TRBD2. Germline CDR1 SEHNR, CDR2 FQNEAQ (reference sequence). The CDR3 covers 16 residues. Written as DNA, the CDR3 is TGTGCCAGCAGGCCAACGATTAGCGGGGGGTACACTGAGCAGTTCTTC. It translates to CASRPTISGGYTEQFF.

This clone has just a few counts. The chain joins TRBV5-1 to TRBJ2-2; a weak D match, TRBD2 (6 bases). The V and J ends lost 3 bases and 7 bases respectively, with 22 bases between them. This CDR3 contains 17 residues. Germline V gene lookup returns CDR1 SGHRS and CDR2 YFSETQ. The CDR3, as DNA: TGCGCCAGCAGCTCCGGCCTAGCGCTAGAAGGTGGCGGGGAGCTGTTTTTT. Its translation is CASSSGLALEGGGELFF. Full variable domain (rest looked up from reference TRBV5-1 and TRBJ2-2): KAGVTQTPRYLIKTRGQQVTLSCSPISGHRSVSWYQQTPGQGLQFLFEYFSETQRNKGNFPGRFSGRQFSNSRSEMNVSTLELGDSALYLCASSSGLALEGGGELFFGEGSRLTVL.

The rearrangement uses TRBV27 and TRBJ2-7; perhaps TRBD1 as D (5 bases). V was shortened by 2 bases and J by 5 bases, with 16 bases between the two germline ends. Germline V CDR1 and CDR2: MNHEY, SMNVEV (reference sequence). The CDR3 consists of 15 residues. The CDR3 loop reads CASSLIGWGPDEQYF. The CDR3 DNA follows: TGTGCCAGCAGTTTAATCGGCTGGGGCCCCGACGAGCAGTACTTC.

This clone showed up many times. V usage is TRBV7-9 and J usage is TRBJ1-1; TRBD1 might be the D (6 bases). V was trimmed by 1 base and J by 11 bases, leaving 14 bases between them. Germline CDR1 reads SEHNR; CDR2 reads FQNEAQ (reference sequence). CDR3 length: 13 amino acids. The CDR3 nucleotides are TGTGCCAGCAGCTTAGAACAGGGTATGGGGGCTTTCTTT. Protein: CASSLEQGMGAFF.

This CDR3 is CASSLVAPTRQVGQETQYF. CDR3 DNA sequence: TGTGCCAGCAGCTTGGTTGCCCCAACTAGACAGGTCGGGCAAGAGACCCAGTACTTC. V usage is TRBV5-4 and J usage is TRBJ2-5; a weak D match, TRBD1 (6 bases). The CDR3 sequence is 19 residues long. With 0 bases removed from V and 2 bases from J, the gap between germline ends came to 23 bases. Germline V CDR1 and CDR2: SGHNT, YYREEE (reference sequence).

This chain uses TRBV11-2 with TRBJ1-5; TRBD1 aligns across 7 bases. With V trimmed by 5 bases and J by 1 base, 5 bases remained unmatched. In germline, CDR1 is SGHAT, CDR2 FQNNGV. CDR3 size: 15 residues. CDR3 nucleotide sequence: TGTGCCAGCAGCCCTGGACAGGACAGCAATCAGCCCCAGCATTTT. It encodes CASSPGQDSNQPQHF. The variable domain in full, with the rest retrieved from reference TRBV11-2 and TRBJ1-5, is EAGVAQSPRYKIIEKRQSVAFWCNPISGHATLYWYQQILGQGPKLLIQFQNNGVVDDSQLPKDRFSAERLKGVDSTLKIQPAKLEDSAVYLCASSPGQDSNQPQHFGDGTRLSIL.

The gene calls are TRBV9 and TRBJ2-5; 11 bases map to TRBD1. There are 15 residues in the CDR3. Germline assignment: CDR1 SGDLS and CDR2 YYNGEE. Unmatched junction bases numbered 7, after V lost 3 bases and J lost 6 bases. CDR3 DNA sequence: TGTGCCAGCAGCGAAGGTGGGACAGGGGGAAAGACCCAGTACTTC. Residues: CASSEGGTGGKTQYF.

The V and J genes are TRBV27 and TRBJ1-4, with 9 bases that match TRBD1. The CDR3 is made up of 14 amino acids. The germline V gene has CDR1 MNHEY and CDR2 SMNVEV (reference sequence). Trimming removed 5 bases from V and 11 bases from J; junction bases left unmatched: 9. The CDR3 DNA is TGTGCCAGCAGTGGGACAGGGCGATTTCGGAAACTGTTTTTT. This gives the protein CASSGTGRFRKLFF.

Only a few counts were recorded for this clone. The chain couples TRBV2 to TRBJ1-6; D gene uncertain. The CDR3 has 13 residues. V was trimmed by 6 bases and J by 10 bases, leaving 13 bases between them. CDR1 and CDR2 from the germline V gene are SNHLY and FYNNEI. Written as DNA, the CDR3 is TGTGCCAGCAGCCCGGCCGGGAGGTCACCCCTCCACTTT. Residues: CASSPAGRSPLHF. The variable domain in full, completed from reference TRBV2 and TRBJ1-6, reads EPEVTQTPSHQVTQMGQEVILRCVPISNHLYFYWYRQILGQKVEFLVSFYNNEISEKSEIFDDQFSVERPDGSNFTLKIRSTKLEDSAMYFCASSPAGRSPLHFGNGTRLTVT.

The chain combines TRBV6-5 with TRBJ1-2; D call uncertain. V was pared by 5 bases and J by 8 bases, with 21 bases between. CDR3 size: 15 residues. Germline V gene data show CDR1 as MNHEY and CDR2 as SVGAGI. The CDR3 here is CASSTGHRSQKGYTF. CDR3 nucleotide sequence: TGTGCCAGCAGTACCGGCCACAGAAGTCAGAAGGGCTACACCTTC.

The V and J genes are TRBV5-1 and TRBJ2-3, with D perhaps matching TRBD1 (6 bases). Germline V CDR1 and CDR2: SGHRS, YFSETQ. The length of the CDR3 is 15 residues. Trimming took 4 bases from V and 3 from J, leaving 15 bases between them. The CDR3 spells CASSPLQGMTDTQYF. As DNA, the CDR3 is TGCGCCAGCAGCCCTCTACAGGGTATGACAGATACGCAGTATTTT.